These 2 T cell receptor beta chains came from one sample sequenced in a study of T-cell reconstitution after alpha-beta-depleted transplantation in children. The authors prepared the TCRbeta library with unique molecular identifiers. TCRdb ran MiXCR on the PCR reads and lists one entry per CDR3 protein. There are about 460,000 distinct CDR3 sequences in the sample; under 15% occur only once, and around 5.6% lies in the top ten. Sequencing was performed on PBMCs from the stem cell graft donor, taken from the stem cell graft. These receptors came from a human donor who donated a stem cell graft to a child with combined immunodeficiency.

The chain employs TRBV29-1 and TRBJ2-5, with 8 nucleotides matching TRBD1. The CDR3 extends over 12 amino acids. Germline-derived CDR1 and CDR2 are SQVTM and ANQGSEA. The V gene end was trimmed by 6 bases and the J gene end by 6 bases; junction bases not matched to a gene: 6. The CDR3 DNA is TGCAGCGTACGACAGGGGTGGCAGACCCAGTACTTC. Translation: CSVRQGWQTQYF.

The chain combines TRBV5-1 with TRBJ1-1; D is undetermined. Trimming cost V 3 bases and J 0 bases, with 12 bases left between them. The CDR3 totals 15 residues. From germline, CDR1 is SGHRS and CDR2 YFSETQ. The CDR3 nucleotides read TGCGCCAGCAGCTCAAATCCCGGGGTGAACACTGAAGCTTTCTTT. Translation gives CASSSNPGVNTEAFF.